Listed here are 27 T cell receptor beta chains from one sample, sequenced in a study of control samples from healthy donors and cancer patients (dated by TCRdb to about 2020). The library was built by means of the immunoSEQ multiplex PCR assay. Sourced from immuneACCESS, this table was stored by TCRdb with only in-frame sequences that have V and J called. A share of the clones is absent; for the studies checked, an unresolved V gene accounts for under half, and the remainder has no known explanation. This sample has some 78,000 clones in its table, and approximately 88% of those were observed once. 7.5% to 9% of the sample rests with the top ten. The sequenced sample was blood. Source of these receptors: a woman in her sixties or seventies in good health.

V gene TRBV9 combines with J gene TRBJ2-1, with 7 bases aligning to TRBD1. CDR1 SGDLS and CDR2 YYNGEE come from the germline V gene. With 3 bases clipped from V and 2 bases from J, the junction kept 5 bases outside the gene matches. CDR3 length: 15 residues. CDR3 bases: TGTGCCAGCAGCGCACCAGGGGGTCCCTACAATGAGCAGTTCTTC. Residues: CASSAPGGPYNEQFF.

This chain links TRBV4-1 with TRBJ1-3, with 7 bases that match TRBD1. The CDR3 totals 15 residues. Germline V gene lookup returns CDR1 MGHRA and CDR2 YSYEKL. Trimming at V came to 4 bases and at J to 2 bases, leaving 5 bases not matched to a gene. The CDR3 DNA reads TGCGCCAGCAGCCCACAGGGGTTACCTGGAAACACCATATATTTT. This codes for CASSPQGLPGNTIYF.

The genes are TRBV15 and TRBJ2-1; D call uncertain. The CDR3 has 17 amino acids. Trimming removed 0 bases at V and 6 bases at J, with 18 bases between. CDR1 is LNHNV and CDR2 is YYDKDF in the germline V gene (reference sequence). CDR3 coding DNA: TGTGCCACCAGCAGAGATGTAAAGGCGCACTGGGGCAATGAGCAGTTCTTC. It specifies CATSRDVKAHWGNEQFF.

CDR3 nucleotides: TGTGCCAGCAGTGATGGGACAGGGCGGCACCATGAGCAGTTCTTC. It encodes CASSDGTGRHHEQFF. The chain has TRBV6-1 and TRBJ2-1; TRBD1 aligns across 9 bases. There are 15 residues in the CDR3. Germline assignment: CDR1 MNHNS and CDR2 SASEGT. Trimming removed 3 bases from V and 8 bases from J; junction bases left unmatched: 8.

V and J are TRBV30 and TRBJ2-2, with 7 positions matching TRBD1. Germline CDR1 GTSNPN, CDR2 SVGIG (reference sequence). The CDR3 spans 19 residues. V shed 2 bases and J 5 bases; nucleotides not matched to a gene: 20. The CDR3 reads CAWSNWYPKDRAVTGELFF. The CDR3 nucleotides read TGTGCCTGGAGTAATTGGTACCCTAAAGACAGGGCTGTAACCGGGGAGCTGTTTTTT.

The chain uses TRBV9 and TRBJ2-7; no clear D gene. The CDR3 is 14 residues long. Per germline, CDR1 SGDLS and CDR2 YYNGEE. V lost 0 bases to trimming and J lost 2 bases, with 9 bases between them. DNA of the CDR3: TGTGCCAGCAGCGTAGCGTCCTCGGCCTACGAGCAGTACTTC. It specifies CASSVASSAYEQYF.

DNA for the CDR3: TGCGCCAGCAGCTTGAGCCCGGAGGGAGCGGGAGACAATGAGCAGTTCTTC. This encodes CASSLSPEGAGDNEQFF. This chain connects TRBV5-1 to TRBJ2-1; 8 bases align to TRBD2. Germline V gene lookup returns CDR1 SGHRS and CDR2 YFSETQ. The CDR3 extends over 17 amino acids. Unmatched junction bases numbered 11, after V lost 1 base and J lost 5 bases.

The chain has TRBV5-1 and TRBJ1-1; the D gene is possibly TRBD1 (5 bases). The V end was cut by 0 bases, the J end by 0 bases, with 12 bases between. CDR1 SGHRS and CDR2 YFSETQ come from the germline V gene. CDR3 length equals 16 residues. The CDR3 nucleotides read TGCGCCAGCAGCTTGGCCCGGGACCGCGTGAACACTGAAGCTTTCTTT. Protein product: CASSLARDRVNTEAFF.

V is TRBV30 and J is TRBJ1-4; D is undetermined. CDR1 is GTSNPN and CDR2 is SVGIG in the germline V gene (reference sequence). This CDR3 has 14 amino acids. V was cut by 3 bases and J by 8 bases, with 16 bases left in between. The CDR3 protein is CAWSPGNGVEKLFF. The CDR3 region has the DNA TGTGCCTGGAGCCCCGGGAACGGGGTAGAAAAACTGTTTTTT.

V and J are TRBV21-1 and TRBJ2-2; the table's TRBD1 call for D was not verified on the DNA. TRBV21-1 is a pseudogene. The CDR3 sequence is 17 residues long. CDR3: CAARGGTGQGSTGELFF. The CDR3, as DNA: TGTGCCGCCCGGGGGGGGACGGGACAGGGTTCCACCGGGGAGCTGTTTTTT.

This clone was observed a handful of times. The chain uses TRBV4-1 and TRBJ2-7; 8 bases map to TRBD1. CDR1 MGHRA and CDR2 YSYEKL come from the germline V gene. The V gene end was trimmed by 3 bases and the J gene end by 3 bases; junction bases not matched to a gene: 1. This CDR3 region has 13 residues. The CDR3 protein is CASSHTGGYEQYF. The DNA of the CDR3 is TGCGCCAGCAGCCATACAGGGGGCTACGAGCAGTACTTC.

Comments on this clone: Different DNA sequences within this sample yield the same CDR3. The gene calls are TRBV6-5 and TRBJ1-2; the D gene is possibly TRBD1 (5 bases). This CDR3 spans 12 amino acids. Trimming took 4 bases from V and 7 from J, leaving 10 bases between them. Germline CDR1 reads MNHEY; CDR2 reads SVGAGI. For the CDR3, the DNA is TGTGCCAGCAGTTCGGGGGTGGGTGGCTACACCTTC. It translates to CASSSGVGGYTF.

The V and J genes are TRBV28 and TRBJ1-1, with D unresolved. CDR3 length equals 11 residues. CDR1 and CDR2 from the germline V gene are MDHEN and SYDVKM. Deletions cut 7 bases from V and 5 bases from J, with 8 bases between. CDR3 sequence (DNA): TGTGCCAGCAAACGCAGTACTGAAGCTTTCTTT. Its translation: CASKRSTEAFF.

Only a few counts were recorded for this clone. J is TRBJ2-1 and V is TRBV6-4, with TRBD1 identical over 8 bases. Per germline, CDR1 MRHNA and CDR2 SNTAGT. Trimming took 3 bases from V and 6 from J; bases not matched to a gene: 10. The CDR3 runs to 16 residues. The CDR3, as DNA: TGTGCCAGCAGTGAGGATCCGGACAGGGCTTCCAATGAGCAGTTCTTC. Translating gives CASSEDPDRASNEQFF.

V usage is TRBV2 and J usage is TRBJ1-1, with a weak D call TRBD1 (6 bases). V lost 6 bases and J lost 0, with 11 bases in between. CDR3 size: 14 residues. The V gene's germline CDR1 is SNHLY and CDR2 FYNNEI. CDR3 in amino acids: CASRWDILNTEAFF. The CDR3 DNA sequence: TGTGCCAGCAGATGGGACATATTGAACACTGAAGCTTTCTTT.

V gene TRBV10-3 combines with J gene TRBJ1-2; 8 bases map to TRBD1. CDR3 length: 15 residues. V was pared by 3 bases and J by 8 bases, with 11 bases of the junction left unmatched. Germline CDR1 and CDR2: ENHRY and SYGVKD. Here the CDR3 reads CAISEGQGASRGYTF. In DNA form, the CDR3 reads TGTGCCATCAGTGAAGGTCAGGGGGCGTCGAGGGGCTACACCTTC.

The chain links TRBV18 to TRBJ2-7; D may correspond to TRBD1 or TRBD2 (5 bases each). Germline loops: CDR1 KGHSH, CDR2 LQKENI. Trimming took off 2 bases at V and 6 bases at J, with 11 bases between the two ends. This CDR3 is 13 amino acids long. The CDR3 DNA follows: TGTGCCAGCTCACCAGGGGGTTCCCTCGAGCAGTACTTC. The encoded protein is CASSPGGSLEQYF.

The chain uses TRBV9 and TRBJ2-1; D possibly matches TRBD1 or TRBD2 (5 bases each). The germline V and J ends were trimmed by 4 bases and 8 bases, with 16 bases remaining between them. Germline V gives CDR1 SGDLS, CDR2 YYNGEE. The CDR3 consists of 14 residues. DNA of the CDR3: TGTGCCAGCAGCCCCGGGACGAGTCACGATGAGCAGTTCTTC. Translated, it gives CASSPGTSHDEQFF.

This rearrangement joins TRBV9 to TRBJ1-2; D perhaps matches TRBD1 (6 bases). V was cut by 0 bases and J by 4 bases, with 13 bases left in between. Germline V gene lookup returns CDR1 SGDLS and CDR2 YYNGEE. This CDR3 region has 15 residues. The CDR3 nucleotides read TGTGCCAGCAGCGTAGGATGGGGGCTGGCCTATGGCTACACCTTC. It translates to CASSVGWGLAYGYTF.

This rearrangement joins TRBV7-3 to TRBJ2-3; 11 bases align to TRBD2. Germline CDR1 reads SGHTA; CDR2 reads FQGTGA. V dropped 4 bases and J dropped 3; count of bases not matched to a gene: 3. The CDR3 consists of 15 residues. This chain's CDR3 is CASSSLAGVTDTQYF. The DNA of the CDR3 is TGTGCCAGCAGCTCACTAGCGGGAGTAACAGATACGCAGTATTTT.

This clone appeared once. CDR3 amino acids: CASSLWNTGTGNTIYF. CDR3 DNA sequence: TGCGCCAGCAGCTTGTGGAACACTGGAACTGGAAACACCATATATTTT. V is TRBV5-1 and J is TRBJ1-3; no definite D call. There are 16 residues in the CDR3. V was trimmed by 1 base and J by 2 bases, leaving 13 bases between them. The germline V gene has CDR1 SGHRS and CDR2 YFSETQ.

The chain joins TRBV11-3 to TRBJ2-6, with 16 bases identical to TRBD2. Germline assignment: CDR1 SGHNT and CDR2 YENEEA. V lost 5 bases to trimming and J lost 9 bases; unmatched junction nucleotides: 10. CDR3 length: 18 residues. The CDR3 nucleotides are TGTGCCAGCAGCCCTCAGGGACTAGCGGGGGGGCGAGACAACGTCCTGACTTTC. This encodes CASSPQGLAGGRDNVLTF.

The chain joins TRBV11-2 to TRBJ2-3; the match to TRBD2 covers 13 bases. The germline gives CDR1 SGHAT, CDR2 FQNNGV. The CDR3 consists of 16 residues. V lost 5 bases to trimming and J lost 10 bases; unmatched junction nucleotides: 12. The CDR3 sequence: CASSLQLAGGAGAQYF. Here the CDR3 DNA reads TGTGCCAGCAGCCTCCAACTAGCGGGAGGGGCAGGGGCGCAGTATTTT.

V usage is TRBV5-1 and J usage is TRBJ2-6, with D unresolved. This CDR3 contains 15 residues. Trimming pared 6 bases from V and 3 bases from J, leaving 13 bases between. CDR1 and CDR2 (germline): SGHRS, YFSETQ. The CDR3 DNA sequence: TGCGCCAGCACCCGTGACTTGGGTGGGGCCAACGTCCTGACTTTC. Amino acids: CASTRDLGGANVLTF.

The chain uses TRBV6-4 and TRBJ2-2, with 11 nucleotides matching TRBD2. The CDR3 totals 18 residues. The junction had 6 bases not matched to a gene; V was cut back by 1 base and J by 2 bases. Germline loops: CDR1 MRHNA, CDR2 SNTAGT. The CDR3 is CASSDWGGTSGNTGELFF. The CDR3 DNA reads TGTGCCAGCAGTGACTGGGGCGGGACTAGCGGTAACACCGGGGAGCTGTTTTTT.

This clone occurred once. The chain employs TRBV25-1 and TRBJ1-4; weak D call: TRBD1 (6 bases). Between the trimmed V and J ends, which lost 7 bases and 3 bases, there was a span of 9 bases. Germline lookup yields CDR1 MGHDK and CDR2 SYGVNS. The CDR3 covers 13 residues. The CDR3 nucleotides are TGTGCCAGCAACGACAGGCCTAATGAAAAACTGTTTTTT. The encoded protein is CASNDRPNEKLFF.

The rearrangement links TRBV6-5 to TRBJ1-4; D unclear. The V gene's germline CDR1 is MNHEY and CDR2 SVGAGI. The CDR3 length is 13 residues. Trimming left V 2 bases short and J 4 bases short, with 5 bases between. As DNA, the CDR3 is TGTGCCAGCAGTTACAACAGTAATGAAAAACTGTTTTTT. It encodes CASSYNSNEKLFF.